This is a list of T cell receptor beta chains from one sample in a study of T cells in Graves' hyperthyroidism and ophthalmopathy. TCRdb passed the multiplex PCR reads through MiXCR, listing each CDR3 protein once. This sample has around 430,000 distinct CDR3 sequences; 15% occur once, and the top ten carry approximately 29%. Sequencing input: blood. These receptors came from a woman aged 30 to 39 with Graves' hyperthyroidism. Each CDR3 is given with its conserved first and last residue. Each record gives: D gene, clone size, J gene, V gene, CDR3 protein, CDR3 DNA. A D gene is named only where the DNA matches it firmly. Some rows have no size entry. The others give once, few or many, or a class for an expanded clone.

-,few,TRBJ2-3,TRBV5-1,CASSTYLGESDTQYF,TGCGCCAGCAGCACTTACCTTGGGGAATCAGATACGCAGTATTTT
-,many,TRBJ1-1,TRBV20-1,CSAEGQGDTEAFF,TGCAGTGCGGAGGGGCAGGGTGACACTGAAGCTTTCTTT
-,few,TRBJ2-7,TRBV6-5,CASSYSRDEQYF,TGTGCCAGCAGTTATTCCCGGGACGAGCAGTACTTC
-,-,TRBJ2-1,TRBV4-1,CASSQYVGGVSNEQFF,TGCGCCAGCAGCCAATATGTTGGGGGAGTTAGTAATGAGCAGTTCTTC
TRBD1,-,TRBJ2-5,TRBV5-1,CASSPGQGLETQYF,TGCGCCAGCAGCCCTGGACAGGGGTTAGAGACCCAGTACTTC
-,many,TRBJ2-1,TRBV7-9,CATKNSGSYNEQFF,TGTGCCACCAAGAATAGCGGTTCCTACAATGAGCAGTTCTTC
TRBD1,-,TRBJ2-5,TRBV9,CASSADSTGVLETQYF,TGTGCCAGCAGCGCAGACTCGACAGGGGTGTTGGAGACCCAGTACTTC
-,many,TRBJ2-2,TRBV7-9,CASSLRRGNTGELFF,TGTGCCAGCAGCTTGAGGCGGGGGAACACCGGGGAGCTGTTTTTT
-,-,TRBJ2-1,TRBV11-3,CASSFLRPRRDEQFF,TGTGCCAGCAGCTTTCTCCGTCCCCGCAGGGATGAGCAGTTCTTC
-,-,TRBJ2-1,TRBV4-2,CASSQSFAPYNEQFF,TGTGCCAGCAGCCAATCATTCGCGCCCTACAATGAGCAGTTCTTC
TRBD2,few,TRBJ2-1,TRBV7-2,CASSLPTSVRQFF,TGTGCCAGCAGCCTGCCAACTAGCGTAAGACAGTTCTTC
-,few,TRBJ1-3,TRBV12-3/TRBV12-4,CASKQTSGNTIYF,TGTGCCAGCAAACAGACCTCTGGAAACACCATATATTTT
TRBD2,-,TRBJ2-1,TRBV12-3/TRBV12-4,CASSDPLAGGDHEQFF,TGTGCCAGCAGTGACCCTTTAGCGGGAGGGGATCATGAGCAGTTCTTC
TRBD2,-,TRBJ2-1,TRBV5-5,CASNWLAGSSSYNEQFF,TGTGCCAGCAATTGGCTAGCGGGTTCAAGCTCCTACAATGAGCAGTTCTTC
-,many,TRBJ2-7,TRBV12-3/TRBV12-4,CASSFGRTYEQYF,TGTGCCAGCAGTTTTGGTAGGACCTACGAGCAGTACTTC
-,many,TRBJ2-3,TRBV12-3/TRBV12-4,CASSMGDTDTQYF,TGTGCCAGCAGTATGGGGGACACAGATACGCAGTATTTT